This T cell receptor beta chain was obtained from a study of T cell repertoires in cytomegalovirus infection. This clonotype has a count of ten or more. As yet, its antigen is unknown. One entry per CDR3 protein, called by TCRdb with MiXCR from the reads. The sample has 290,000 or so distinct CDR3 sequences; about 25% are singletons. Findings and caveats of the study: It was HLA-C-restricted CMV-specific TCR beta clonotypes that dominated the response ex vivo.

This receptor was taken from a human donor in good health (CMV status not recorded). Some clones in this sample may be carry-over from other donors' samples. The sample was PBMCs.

The CDR3 DNA sequence: TGTGCCAGCAGGAGGTGGAGGGCAGGCTATGGCTACACCTTC. This codes for CASRRWRAGYGYTF. The chain combines TRBV28 with TRBJ1-2, with D unclear. This CDR3 contains 14 residues. The V end lost 6 bases, the J end lost 4 bases, and 15 bases lay between the germline ends. CDR1 is MDHEN, CDR2 SYDVKM, per germline.